The clone carrying this T cell receptor (beta chain) was detected only once. The assay was immunoSEQ multiplex PCR, and TCRdb's table has in-frame clones only and misses some. This table holds roughly 140,000 clones, 85% to 90% found once. Cohorts were based on clinical histories the participants reported. Two consecutive negative NP/OP PCR tests, clearance, or resolved symptoms defined Cohort 3 recovery. This CDR3 is 15 amino acids long. V gave up 4 bases and J gave up 7 bases; unmatched junction bases: 8. From germline, CDR1 is LGHDT and CDR2 YNNKEL (reference sequence). These data originate in a study of blood T cell repertoires in COVID-19.

This TCR was recovered from a man aged 60-69 years who had recovered from COVID-19. The material sequenced was PBMCs or T cells enriched from blood (not recorded which). The V call is TRBV3-1 (or the pseudogene TRBV3-2), the J call TRBJ2-1; 9 bases are a match to TRBD1. Here the CDR3 reads CASSPNRGRTNEQFF. The CDR3 DNA is TGTGCCAGCAGCCCGAACAGGGGGCGGACAAATGAGCAGTTCTTC.